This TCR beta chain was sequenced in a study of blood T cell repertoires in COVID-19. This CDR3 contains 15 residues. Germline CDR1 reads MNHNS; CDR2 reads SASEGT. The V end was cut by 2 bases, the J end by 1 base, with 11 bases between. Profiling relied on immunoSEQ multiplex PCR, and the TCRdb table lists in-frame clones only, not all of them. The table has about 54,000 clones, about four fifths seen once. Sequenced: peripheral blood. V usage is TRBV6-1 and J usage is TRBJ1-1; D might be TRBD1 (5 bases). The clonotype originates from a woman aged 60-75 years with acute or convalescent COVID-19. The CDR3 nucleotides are TGTGCCAGCAGTGAAAGGCGGGGGGAGAACACTGAAGCTTTCTTT. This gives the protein CASSERRGENTEAFF.